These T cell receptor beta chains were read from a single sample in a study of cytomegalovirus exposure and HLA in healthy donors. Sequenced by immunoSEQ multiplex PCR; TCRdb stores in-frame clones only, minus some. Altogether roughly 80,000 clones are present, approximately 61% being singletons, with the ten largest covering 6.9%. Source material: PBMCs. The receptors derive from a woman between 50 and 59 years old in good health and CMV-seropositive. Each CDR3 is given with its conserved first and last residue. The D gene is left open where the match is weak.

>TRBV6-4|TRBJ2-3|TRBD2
CASSGGLVTDTQYF
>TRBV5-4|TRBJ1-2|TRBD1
CASSAVGQYYGGYTF
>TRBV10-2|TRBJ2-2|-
CATRGSAVNTGELFF
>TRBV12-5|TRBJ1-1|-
CASGGRRRTKNTEAFF
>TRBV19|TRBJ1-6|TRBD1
CASSRTGGSPPHF
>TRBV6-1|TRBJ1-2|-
CASSGGANYGYTF
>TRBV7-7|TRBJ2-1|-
CASSPQVDPPYNEQFF
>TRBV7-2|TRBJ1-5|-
CASSPLDWYYNQPQHF
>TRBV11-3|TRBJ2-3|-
CASSFSASEHTQYF
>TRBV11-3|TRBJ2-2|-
CASSLTSVTGELFF
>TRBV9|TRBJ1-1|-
CASSVGDTGAEAFF
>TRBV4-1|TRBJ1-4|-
CASSPQSATNEKLFF
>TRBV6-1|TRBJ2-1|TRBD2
CASSPTSGPYNEQFF
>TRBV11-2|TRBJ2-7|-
CASSFESVVTYEQYF
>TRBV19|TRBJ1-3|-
CASSSRVPTGNTIYF
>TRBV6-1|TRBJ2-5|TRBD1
CASSAGTEETQYF
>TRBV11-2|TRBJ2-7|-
CASSLDRYEQYF
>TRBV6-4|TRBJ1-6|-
CASSVGGDNSPLHF
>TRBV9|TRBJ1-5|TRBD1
CASRDTGGFQPQHF
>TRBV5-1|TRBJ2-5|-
CASSLVGETQYF
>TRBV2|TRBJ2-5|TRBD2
CASSNGGRETQYF
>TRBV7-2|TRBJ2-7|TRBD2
CASSLWTSGVNEQYF
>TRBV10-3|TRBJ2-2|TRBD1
CAISMPGTGLNTGELFF
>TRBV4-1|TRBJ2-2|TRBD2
CASSPIAGGRGGELFF
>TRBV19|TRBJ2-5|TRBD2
CASSTLAGGRETQYF
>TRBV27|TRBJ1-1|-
CASSLFRNTEAFF
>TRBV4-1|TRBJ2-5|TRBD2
CASSHTPGGETQYF
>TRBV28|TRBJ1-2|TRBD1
CASTPVLRRTGESDGYTF
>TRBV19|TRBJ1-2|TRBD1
CASSPLRTGGNYGYTF
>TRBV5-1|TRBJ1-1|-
CASSPDDSMNTEAFF
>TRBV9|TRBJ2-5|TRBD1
CASSDRGKTQYF
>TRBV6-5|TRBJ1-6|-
CASSYSGRGDSPLHF
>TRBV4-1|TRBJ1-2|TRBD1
CASSQQWGTGPYGYTF
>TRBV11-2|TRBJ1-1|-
CASSFSSAGGYTEAFF
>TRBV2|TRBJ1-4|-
CASNPLGGDNEKLFF
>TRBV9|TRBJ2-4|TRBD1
CASSVEGTGAGEVNIQYF
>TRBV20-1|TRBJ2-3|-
CSARQDTQYF
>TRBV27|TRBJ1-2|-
CASSSPNGGAFGWNGYTF
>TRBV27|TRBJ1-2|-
CASSLVRDTNYGYTF
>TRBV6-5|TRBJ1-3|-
CASSYSGVGTGNAIYF
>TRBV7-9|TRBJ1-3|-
CASSSHRVVDTIYF
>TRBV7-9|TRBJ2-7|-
CASSPALRGKEHF
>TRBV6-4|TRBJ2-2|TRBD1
CASAGGPNTGELFF
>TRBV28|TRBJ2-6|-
CASSLPGSGANVLTF
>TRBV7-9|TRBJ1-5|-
CASSLSGAANQPQHF
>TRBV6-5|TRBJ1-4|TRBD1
CASSTDRGRYEKLFF
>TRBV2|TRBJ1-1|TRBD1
CASSGQGWPEAFF
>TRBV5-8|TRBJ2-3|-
CASSLYGGGSADTQYF
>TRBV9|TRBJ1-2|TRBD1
CASSVVSGGLGSYTF
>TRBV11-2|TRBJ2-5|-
CAASGRGFGETQYF
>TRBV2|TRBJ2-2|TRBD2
CASSEERGAAGELFF
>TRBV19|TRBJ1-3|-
CASTTIGRERNTIYF
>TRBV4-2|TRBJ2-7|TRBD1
CASSQDPQGAGYEQYF
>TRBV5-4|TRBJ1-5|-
CASSLDRASQPQHF
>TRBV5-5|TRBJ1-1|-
CASSLGARGGTEAFF
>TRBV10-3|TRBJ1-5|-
CASTYRATDQPQHF
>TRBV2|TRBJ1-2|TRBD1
CASPGQGDRSGYTF
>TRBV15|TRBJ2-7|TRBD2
CATGGREGNEQYF
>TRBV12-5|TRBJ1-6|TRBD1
CASGLGLQGASPLHF